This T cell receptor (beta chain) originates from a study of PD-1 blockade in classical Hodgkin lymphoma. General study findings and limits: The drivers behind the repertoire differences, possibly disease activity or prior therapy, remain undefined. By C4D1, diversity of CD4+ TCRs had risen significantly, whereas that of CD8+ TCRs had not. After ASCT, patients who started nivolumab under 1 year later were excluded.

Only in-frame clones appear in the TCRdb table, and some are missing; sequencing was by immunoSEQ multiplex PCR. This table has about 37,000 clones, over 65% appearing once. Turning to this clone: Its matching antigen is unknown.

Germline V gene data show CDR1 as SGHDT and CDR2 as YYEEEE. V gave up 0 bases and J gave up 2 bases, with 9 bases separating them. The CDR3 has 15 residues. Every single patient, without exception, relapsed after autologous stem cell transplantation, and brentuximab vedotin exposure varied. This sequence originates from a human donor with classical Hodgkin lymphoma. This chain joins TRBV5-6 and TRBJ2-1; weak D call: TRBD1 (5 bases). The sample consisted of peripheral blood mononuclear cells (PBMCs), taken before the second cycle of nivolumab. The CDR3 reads CASSLGTFTYNEQFF. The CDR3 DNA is TGTGCCAGCAGCTTGGGGACATTTACCTACAATGAGCAGTTCTTC. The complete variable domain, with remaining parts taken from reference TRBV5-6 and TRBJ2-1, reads DAGVTQSPTHLIKTRGQQVTLRCSPKSGHDTVSWYQQALGQGPQFIFQYYEEEERQRGNFPDRFSGHQFPNYSSELNVNALLLGDSALYLCASSLGTFTYNEQFFGPGTRLTVL.